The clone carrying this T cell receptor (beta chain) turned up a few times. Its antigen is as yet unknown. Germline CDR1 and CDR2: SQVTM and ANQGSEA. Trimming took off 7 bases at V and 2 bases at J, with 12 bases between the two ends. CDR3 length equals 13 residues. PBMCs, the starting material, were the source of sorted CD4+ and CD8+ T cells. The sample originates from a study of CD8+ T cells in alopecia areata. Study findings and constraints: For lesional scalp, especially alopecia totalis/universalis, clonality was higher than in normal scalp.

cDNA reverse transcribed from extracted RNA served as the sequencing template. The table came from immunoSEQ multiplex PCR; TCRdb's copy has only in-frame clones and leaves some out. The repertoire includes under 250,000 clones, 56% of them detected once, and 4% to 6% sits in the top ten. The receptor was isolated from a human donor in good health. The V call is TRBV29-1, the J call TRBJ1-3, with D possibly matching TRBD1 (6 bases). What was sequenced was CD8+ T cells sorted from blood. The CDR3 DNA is TGCAGCGGGGCTTCAGGGGCTGGAAACACCATATATTTT. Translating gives CSGASGAGNTIYF. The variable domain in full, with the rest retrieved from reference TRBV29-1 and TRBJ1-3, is SAVISQKPSRDICQRGTSLTIQCQVDSQVTMMFWYRQQPGQSLTLIATANQGSEATYESGFVIDKFPISRPNLTFSTLTVSNMSPEDSSIYLCSGASGAGNTIYFGEGSWLTVV.